This TCR beta chain was found in a study of early T cells in non-severe SARS-CoV-2 infection. Whole-study context: Whole-blood bulk RNA, unsorted, was sequenced, and chains were unpaired.

Germline loops: CDR1 MNHNS, CDR2 SASEGT. CDR3 length equals 10 residues. The V end was cut by 7 bases, the J end by 3 bases, with 4 bases between. Unique molecular identifiers tagged individual cDNA molecules. TCRdb used MiXCR to reprocess the 5' RACE reads, holding one entry per CDR3 protein. This sample has tens of thousands of distinct CDR3 sequences, with around an eighth found just once. This clonotype was seen a handful of times. Sequencing was done on a sample of whole blood. V is TRBV6-1 and J is TRBJ2-7; D ambiguous. The sequence derives from an adult who was a healthcare worker with PCR-confirmed SARS-CoV-2 infection or an uninfected control (not recorded which). CDR3 coding DNA: TGTGCCAGCAAACTCTACGAGCAGTACTTC. This codes for CASKLYEQYF.